The 24 T cell receptor beta chains given below trace back to one sample, sequenced in a study of regulatory T cells in long-lasting Graves disease (dated by TCRdb to the early 2020s). Taken with the paper, the label for time point translates to: newly diagnosed GD, antithyroid drugs for less than 3 months. For both TCR sequencing and RNA sequencing, RNA was extracted from PBMCs using TRIzol. The method was multiplex PCR. The instrument given in TCRdb is Illumina HiSeq 4000. TCR beta libraries were built with iRepertoire HTBI primers and Arm-PCR amplification of CDR3 regions. TCRdb passed the public sequencing reads through fastp at Q25 and MiXCR, retaining productive beta sequences. CDR3 protein sequences are deduplicated, and each keeps its most common genes and DNA. The sample table holds a few hundred thousand distinct CDR3 sequences, of which around 15% were seen once. In total, the top ten clones hold 23% of the sample.

The same sample was also used in a study of T cells in Graves' hyperthyroidism and ophthalmopathy.

The specimen was peripheral blood mononuclear cells (PBMCs), collected at new diagnosis, from a patient treated with antithyroid drugs. The receptors come from a woman between 18 and 29 years old with Graves disease. Donor details come from another sample of the same person, matched by shared clones.

This clonotype occurred a few times. The rearrangement uses TRBV7-9 and TRBJ2-1; 11 bases map to TRBD2. Germline CDR1 is SEHNR and CDR2 is FQNEAQ (reference sequence). This CDR3 has 18 amino acids. The ends lost 5 bases at V and 6 bases at J; junction bases unmatched: 15. The CDR3 loop reads CASSPGRALAGALNEQFF. The CDR3 region has the DNA TGTGCCAGCAGCCCCGGAAGGGCACTAGCGGGAGCGCTCAATGAGCAGTTCTTC.

The chain joins TRBV20-1 to TRBJ1-1; tentatively, D is TRBD1 (6 bases). CDR3 length equals 15 residues. In germline, CDR1 is DFQATT, CDR2 SNEGSKA (reference sequence). V was shortened by 3 bases and J by 3 bases, with 17 bases between the two germline ends. The CDR3 protein is CSASMGNRAYTEAFF. The CDR3 DNA reads TGCAGTGCTAGTATGGGGAACAGGGCCTACACTGAAGCTTTCTTT.

The rearrangement links TRBV20-1 to TRBJ2-6; D unresolved. V was shortened by 3 bases and J by 2 bases, with 5 bases between the two germline ends. Germline assignment: CDR1 DFQATT and CDR2 SNEGSKA (reference sequence). CDR3 length: 13 residues. The CDR3, as DNA: TGCAGTGCTAGTGATACTGGGGCCAACGTCCTGACTTTC. Its protein is CSASDTGANVLTF.

In its sample, this clonotype was seen a few times. The CDR3 loop reads CSARTRLAGYQETQYF. CDR3 nucleotides: TGCAGTGCTAGGACTCGACTAGCGGGGTACCAAGAGACCCAGTACTTC. The V gene is TRBV20-1, the J gene TRBJ2-5; 11 bases are shared with TRBD2. The length of the CDR3 is 16 residues. Germline values: CDR1 DFQATT, CDR2 SNEGSKA (reference sequence). The V segment lost 3 bases and the J segment 0 bases; nucleotides outside the gene matches: 6.

This chain links TRBV11-3 with TRBJ2-5; TRBD1 is a possible D gene (6 bases). The V gene's germline CDR1 is SGHNT and CDR2 YENEEA. The CDR3 contains 15 residues. V was clipped by 1 base and J by 1 base, with 10 bases between them. CDR3 nucleotides: TGTGCCAGCAGCTTAGGTGGACAGCCCCAAGAGACCCAGTACTTC. Translating it yields CASSLGGQPQETQYF.

This clonotype was counted many times. The CDR3 DNA sequence: TGTGCCAGCAGTTTCGACAGGGCTTCAGGCGAGCAGTACTTC. Translated, it gives CASSFDRASGEQYF. The gene calls are TRBV27 and TRBJ2-7, with TRBD1 identical over 7 bases. V was pared by 3 bases and J by 6 bases, with 8 bases of the junction left unmatched. CDR3 length: 14 residues. The germline V gene has CDR1 MNHEY and CDR2 SMNVEV (reference sequence).

With regard to this clonotype: Being one base from a much bigger clone, this may be a read error. The chain joins TRBV28 to TRBJ2-1; no clear D. The last part of the DNA fits TRBJ2-7 better; the J call may be wrong. Per germline, CDR1 MDHEN and CDR2 SYDVKM. CDR3 size: 15 residues. The CDR3 sequence is CASSLPPSLHNEQYF. The CDR3 DNA reads as TGTGCCAGCAGTTTGCCCCCCTCTCTTCACAATGAGCAGTACTTC.

This clonotype was seen repeatedly, ten times or more. The V gene is TRBV20-1, the J gene TRBJ2-3; 9 bases are a match to TRBD2. CDR1 is DFQATT, CDR2 SNEGSKA, per germline (reference sequence). CDR3 length: 15 residues. The V and J ends lost 6 bases and 0 bases, in that order; junction bases with no gene match: 7. This CDR3 is CSAKTSGDSTDTQYF. The CDR3 nucleotides read TGCAGTGCCAAGACTAGCGGCGATAGCACAGATACGCAGTATTTT.

This clonotype appeared many times. This chain links TRBV20-1 with TRBJ1-1, with D perhaps matching TRBD1 (6 bases). The CDR3 has 14 amino acids. The germline gives CDR1 DFQATT, CDR2 SNEGSKA (reference sequence). Between the trimmed V and J ends, which lost 1 base and 1 base, there was a span of 10 bases. CDR3 in amino acids: CSARVGGWNTEAFF. DNA of the CDR3: TGCAGTGCTAGAGTTGGGGGCTGGAACACTGAAGCTTTCTTT.

Ten or more counts support this clonotype. The chain carries TRBV18 and TRBJ1-2; D ambiguous. The CDR3 spans 16 residues. V lost 2 bases, J lost 1 base, and 14 bases lay in between. Germline V lookup: CDR1 KGHSH, CDR2 LQKENI. For the CDR3, the DNA is TGTGCCAGCTCACCAATTCCGAAACAGCTTAACTATGGCTACACCTTC. This gives the protein CASSPIPKQLNYGYTF.

In its sample, this clonotype was seen a few times. The chain recombines TRBV24-1 with TRBJ2-7; D is ambiguous. The V end was cut by 2 bases, the J end by 4 bases, with 11 bases between. The length of the CDR3 is 14 residues. Per germline, CDR1 KGHDR and CDR2 SFDVKD. The DNA for the CDR3 is TGTGCCACCAGTGATTCCCCGGGTCAGTACGAGCAGTACTTC. The encoded protein is CATSDSPGQYEQYF.

Ten or more counts support this clonotype. V usage is TRBV12-3 or TRBV12-4 and J usage is TRBJ2-1; 11 bases line up with TRBD2. The V and J ends lost 5 bases and 8 bases, in that order; junction bases with no gene match: 8. CDR3 length equals 15 residues. The CDR3 loop reads CASSQTSGRVDEQFF. CDR3 nucleotides: TGTGCCAGCAGTCAAACTAGCGGGAGAGTGGATGAGCAGTTCTTC.

This clonotype showed up many times. The genes are TRBV28 and TRBJ2-3, with D maybe TRBD2 (6 bases). The germline V and J ends were trimmed by 4 bases and 1 base, with 15 bases remaining between them. Germline CDR1 and CDR2: MDHEN and SYDVKM. The CDR3 is made up of 16 amino acids. CDR3 amino acids: CASSWDFQFRTDTQYF. Written as DNA, the CDR3 is TGTGCCAGCAGTTGGGACTTCCAGTTCCGCACAGATACGCAGTATTTT.

The chain employs TRBV29-1 and TRBJ2-5; possible D gene TRBD1, 6 bases. Between the trimmed V and J ends, which lost 4 bases and 4 bases, there was a span of 7 bases. This CDR3 has 11 residues. Germline lookup yields CDR1 SQVTM and CDR2 ANQGSEA. The CDR3 coding sequence is TGCAGCGTTGGGACAGCAGAGACCCAGTACTTC. Translated, it gives CSVGTAETQYF.

This chain joins TRBV28 and TRBJ2-5; D possibly corresponds to TRBD1 (6 bases). Germline-derived CDR1 and CDR2 are MDHEN and SYDVKM. V was pared by 6 bases and J by 5 bases, with 25 bases between. There are 17 residues in the CDR3. CDR3 in DNA: TGTGCCAGCAGCCCCCTCGGTCGCCAGGGGTTCATCGAGACCCAGTACTTC. This translates into CASSPLGRQGFIETQYF.

The chain recombines TRBV20-1 with TRBJ1-6, with TRBD1 identical over 9 bases. The CDR3 runs 13 residues. Germline values: CDR1 DFQATT, CDR2 SNEGSKA (reference sequence). The junction had 4 bases not matched to a gene; V was cut back by 5 bases and J by 8 bases. The CDR3: CSAVGQGYSPLHF. The CDR3 region has the DNA TGCAGTGCTGTGGGACAGGGATATTCACCCCTCCACTTT.

This clonotype was counted many times. Relative to the germline gene, one junction end is altered; a read error may explain this. V is TRBV27 and J is TRBJ1-1, with TRBD1 matching over 12 bases. There are 13 residues in the CDR3. Germline V gene data show CDR1 as MNHEY and CDR2 as SMNVEV (reference sequence). The CDR3 is CASSLAGTGGRLF. The CDR3 coding sequence is TGTGCCAGCAGTTTGGCCGGGACAGGGGGCCGTCTGTTT.

This clonotype was recorded at least ten times. This chain links TRBV3-1 with TRBJ2-3; D call uncertain. There are 14 residues in the CDR3. Trimming pared 5 bases from V and 1 base from J, leaving 10 bases between. Germline V gene data show CDR1 as LGHDT and CDR2 as YNNKEL (reference sequence). The CDR3 DNA sequence: TGTGCCAGCAGCTACCGTTCCCGCACAGATACGCAGTATTTT. Translated, it gives CASSYRSRTDTQYF.

In this sample, this clonotype turned up many times. The chain couples TRBV7-2 to TRBJ2-5; 8 bases match TRBD1. V lost 5 bases to trimming and J lost 5 bases; unmatched junction nucleotides: 7. CDR1 and CDR2 (germline): SGHTA, FQGNSA. This CDR3 has 14 amino acids. In DNA form, the CDR3 reads TGTGCCAGCAGCCAAGGACAGGGTGGTGAGACCCAGTACTTC. It encodes CASSQGQGGETQYF.

This clonotype was observed a few times. This chain links TRBV29-1 with TRBJ2-2; TRBD2 matches at 14 bases. CDR3 length: 15 amino acids. The germline V gene has CDR1 SQVTM and CDR2 ANQGSEA. V lost 1 base, J lost 6 bases, and 1 base stayed unmatched. CDR3 nucleotide sequence: TGCAGCGTTGAAGGACTAGCGGGAGGGCCCGGGGAGCTGTTTTTT. Translated, it gives CSVEGLAGGPGELFF.

The chain combines TRBV7-8 with TRBJ2-1; 9 bases map to TRBD2. Germline CDR1 and CDR2: SGHVS and FQNEAQ. Trimming at V came to 4 bases and at J to 0 bases, leaving 16 bases not matched to a gene. This CDR3 contains 20 residues. The CDR3 nucleotides are TGTGCCAGCAGCTCGATGATAGCGGGAGCTCCGTTTGGCTCCTACAATGAGCAGTTCTTC. This sequence encodes CASSSMIAGAPFGSYNEQFF.

This clonotype showed up just once. A read error may be the cause here, since a much bigger clone is one base away. A read error is likely, as this CDR3 ends without the conserved phenylalanine or tryptophan. The chain couples TRBV7-8 to TRBJ2-3; the D is unclear. Trimming shortened V by 6 bases and J by 4 bases, and 17 bases separated the two germline ends. The CDR3 runs to 15 residues. The germline V gene encodes CDR1 SGHVS and CDR2 FQNEAQ. The CDR3 here is CASRWTEGISDTQYS. CDR3 sequence (DNA): TGTGCCAGCAGGTGGACGGAAGGGATTTCAGATACGCAGTATTCT.

The chain employs TRBV3-1 and TRBJ2-2; the D is unclear. V was clipped by 1 base and J by 7 bases, with 4 bases between them. The germline gives CDR1 LGHDT, CDR2 YNNKEL (reference sequence). This CDR3 spans 12 amino acids. The CDR3 DNA reads TGTGCCAGCAGCCAAGGGGTCGGGGAGCTGTTTTTT. Its translation is CASSQGVGELFF.

This clonotype was recorded at least ten times. J is TRBJ1-3 and V is TRBV2, with D unclear. The CDR3 contains 14 residues. Trimming cost V 7 bases and J 2 bases, with 12 bases left between them. The germline CDR1 and CDR2 sequences are SNHLY and FYNNEI. DNA of the CDR3: TGTGCCAGCACTCCCCGGGGAACTGGAAACACCATATATTTT. Protein sequence: CASTPRGTGNTIYF.